This T cell receptor (beta chain) appears in the sequencing data of a study of blood T cell repertoires in COVID-19 (dated by TCRdb to 2019 to 2021). Some background on the complete study: Samples from collaborators originated in the United States, Italy and Spain and spanned both the acute and convalescent phases of COVID-19. The prospective study material was composed of cDNA or gDNA derived from T cells, B-cell-depleted T cells, or PBMCs. The repertoires were made available in a free public database intended to serve as a resource for research on the immune response to SARS-CoV-2. The samples were drawn from the first 160 participants of the ongoing ImmuneRACE study and from 950 to 1,500 subjects provided by 6 global collaborators. Where available, HLA class I and class II types were obtained from metadata supplied by the sample provider rather than from assay-based typing. Deeply sampled blood TCRbeta repertoires from subjects exposed to, actively infected with, or recovered from COVID-19 were included in the dataset. Nearly every sample came with metadata listing a de-identified subject ID, COVID-19 status, age in years and sex.

Via the germline V gene (reference sequence), CDR1 is LNHDA and CDR2 SQIVND. Inclusive of the bounding cysteine and phenylalanine, the CDR3 is 15 residues long. Of all the DNA, just the CDR3 is kept, 45 bases in frame from base 1. Clipping removes 8 bases from V and 4 bases from J, with 10 as the unmatched junction base count. Whole blood was collected in K2EDTA tubes by collaborating institutions according to the institutions' own protocols. Collaborator samples were shipped for TCRbeta analysis as frozen whole blood, isolated PBMCs, or DNA extracted from either sample type. Turning to this clone: Its specific antigen is unknown. No much larger clone exists at a distance of one base, and base qualities are not known.

The study at large found these results: The amount of clinical and demographic metadata varied by source and participant and was provided uncurated.

TCRbeta CDR3 regions were amplified from genomic DNA using the immunoSEQ Assay, a bias-controlled multiplex PCR. As for the original processing: The number of nucleated cells in each sample was estimated from the amplification of reference gene primers within the assay. Sequence reads were collapsed and filtered to measure the absolute abundance of every unique TCRbeta CDR3 rearrangement. For each sample, productive Simpson clonality was calculated as the square root of Simpson's diversity index across productive rearrangements. TCRdb mirrors the immuneACCESS table, restricted to in-frame sequences. Some clones are absent from its copies; in checked studies, under half trace to an unresolved V gene, and the reason for the others is unknown. V and J calls and clone size are copied from that table; D and trimming were computed from the DNA. Here the sample has 95,000 to 100,000 clones; 90% to 95% occur a single time. The ten largest clones take up roughly 17% of the sample.

The source of this sequence is a man in his forties or fifties with acute or convalescent COVID-19. The sequencing input was peripheral blood. The rearranged segments are TRBV19 and TRBJ2-1; 8 middle bases align to TRBD2. The DNA sequence is TGTGCCAGTCTCGGGGGGGCAGGGCCTTACAATGAGCAGTTCTTC. Its translation reads: CASLGGAGPYNEQFF.